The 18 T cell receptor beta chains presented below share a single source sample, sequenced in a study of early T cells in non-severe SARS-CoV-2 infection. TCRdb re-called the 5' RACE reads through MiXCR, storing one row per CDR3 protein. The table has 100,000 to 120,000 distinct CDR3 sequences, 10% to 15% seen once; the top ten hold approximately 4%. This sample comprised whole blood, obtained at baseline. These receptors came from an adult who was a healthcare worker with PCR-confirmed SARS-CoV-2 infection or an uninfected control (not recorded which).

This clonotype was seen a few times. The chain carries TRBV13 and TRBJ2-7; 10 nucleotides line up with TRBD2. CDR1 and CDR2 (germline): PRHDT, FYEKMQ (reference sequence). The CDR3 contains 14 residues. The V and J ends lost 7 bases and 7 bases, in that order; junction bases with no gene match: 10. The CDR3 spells CASTFQGLAREQYF. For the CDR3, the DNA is TGTGCCAGCACCTTCCAGGGACTAGCGAGAGAGCAGTACTTC.

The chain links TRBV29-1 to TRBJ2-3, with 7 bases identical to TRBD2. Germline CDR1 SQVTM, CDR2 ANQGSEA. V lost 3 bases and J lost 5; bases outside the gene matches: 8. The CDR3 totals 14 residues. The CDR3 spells CSVDQGLRGDTQYF. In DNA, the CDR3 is TGCAGCGTTGATCAGGGACTAAGGGGAGATACGCAGTATTTT.

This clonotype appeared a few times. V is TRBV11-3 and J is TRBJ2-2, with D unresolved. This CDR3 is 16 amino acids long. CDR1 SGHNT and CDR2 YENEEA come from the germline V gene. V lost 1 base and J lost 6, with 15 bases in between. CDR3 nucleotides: TGTGCCAGCAGCTTAGCGGCCAGGAGAGGTTCCGGGGAGCTGTTTTTT. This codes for CASSLAARRGSGELFF. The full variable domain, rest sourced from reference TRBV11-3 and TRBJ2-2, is EAGVVQSPRYKIIEKKQPVAFWCNPISGHNTLYWYLQNLGQGPELLIRYENEEAVDDSQLPKDRFSAERLKGVDSTLKIQPAELGDSAVYLCASSLAARRGSGELFFGEGSRLTVL.

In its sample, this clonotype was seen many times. The CDR3, as DNA: TGTGCCATCAGTGAGTCCGACTACGAGCAGTACTTC. Protein: CAISESDYEQYF. The chain joins TRBV10-3 to TRBJ2-7; D uncertain. CDR1 is ENHRY and CDR2 is SYGVKD in the germline V gene. The CDR3 covers 12 residues. Trimming removed 0 bases at V and 3 bases at J, with 3 bases between.

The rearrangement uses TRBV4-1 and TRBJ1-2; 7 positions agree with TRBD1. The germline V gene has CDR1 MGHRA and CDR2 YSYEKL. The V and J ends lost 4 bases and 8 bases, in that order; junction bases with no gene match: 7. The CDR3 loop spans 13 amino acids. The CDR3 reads CASSPPTGRGYTF. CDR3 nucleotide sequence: TGCGCCAGCAGCCCGCCGACAGGGAGGGGCTACACCTTC.

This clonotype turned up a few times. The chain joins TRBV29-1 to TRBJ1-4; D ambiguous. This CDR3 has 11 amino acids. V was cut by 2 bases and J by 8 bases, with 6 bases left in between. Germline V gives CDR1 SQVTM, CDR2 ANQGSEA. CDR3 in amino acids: CSVEQTEKLFF. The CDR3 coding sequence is TGCAGCGTTGAACAAACCGAAAAACTGTTTTTT.

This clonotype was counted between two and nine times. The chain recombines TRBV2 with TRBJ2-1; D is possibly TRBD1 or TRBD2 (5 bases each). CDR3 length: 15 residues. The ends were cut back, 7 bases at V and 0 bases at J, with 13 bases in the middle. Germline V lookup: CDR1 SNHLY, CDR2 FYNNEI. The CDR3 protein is CASTPGTLSYNEQFF. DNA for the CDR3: TGTGCCAGCACCCCAGGGACGCTCTCCTACAATGAGCAGTTCTTC.

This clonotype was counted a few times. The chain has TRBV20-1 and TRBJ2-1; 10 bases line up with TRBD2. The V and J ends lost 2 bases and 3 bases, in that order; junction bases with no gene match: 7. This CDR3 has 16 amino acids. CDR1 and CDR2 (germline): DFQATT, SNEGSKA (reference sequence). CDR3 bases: TGCAGTGCTAGATTTTGGTCTAGCGGGAGCTACAATGAGCAGTTCTTC. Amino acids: CSARFWSSGSYNEQFF.

The CDR3 region is CASSQERGSPLHF. The CDR3, as DNA: TGTGCCAGCAGCCAAGAACGGGGCTCACCCCTCCACTTT. The rearrangement joins TRBV3-1 to TRBJ1-6, with D maybe TRBD1 (5 bases). The V gene lost 0 bases and the J gene lost 10 bases, with 7 bases spanning the gap. The V gene's germline CDR1 is LGHDT and CDR2 YNNKEL (reference sequence). The CDR3 has 13 residues. Using reference TRBV3-1 and TRBJ1-6 for the parts outside the CDR3, the full variable domain is DTAVSQTPKYLVTQMGNDKSIKCEQNLGHDTMYWYKQDSKKFLKIMFSYNNKELIINETVPNRFSPKSPDKAHLNLHINSLELGDSAVYFCASSQERGSPLHFGNGTRLTVT.

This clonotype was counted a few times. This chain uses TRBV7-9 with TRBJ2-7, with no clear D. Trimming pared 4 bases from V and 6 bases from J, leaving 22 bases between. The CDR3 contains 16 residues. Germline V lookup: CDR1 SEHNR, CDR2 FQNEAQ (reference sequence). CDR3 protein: CASSSPERSGRGEQYF. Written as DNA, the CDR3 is TGTGCCAGCAGCTCCCCCGAACGTAGTGGGCGCGGCGAGCAGTACTTC.

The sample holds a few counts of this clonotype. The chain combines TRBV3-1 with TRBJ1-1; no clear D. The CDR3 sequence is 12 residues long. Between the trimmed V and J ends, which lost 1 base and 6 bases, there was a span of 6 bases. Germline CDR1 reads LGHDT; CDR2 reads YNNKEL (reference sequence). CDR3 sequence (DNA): TGTGCCAGCAGCCAAGGTGCGGCTGAAGCTTTCTTT. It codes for CASSQGAAEAFF.

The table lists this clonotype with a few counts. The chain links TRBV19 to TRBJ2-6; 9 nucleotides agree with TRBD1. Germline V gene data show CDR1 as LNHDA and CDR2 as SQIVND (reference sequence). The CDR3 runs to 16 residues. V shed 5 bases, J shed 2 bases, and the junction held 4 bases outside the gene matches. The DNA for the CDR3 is TGTGCCAGTAGTCAGGACAGGGGAACTGGGGCCAACGTCCTGACTTTC. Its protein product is CASSQDRGTGANVLTF.

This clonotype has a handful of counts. The CDR3 coding sequence is TGTGCCAGCAGCCAGAGGGACAGGGGGCAGCGTGGCTATGGCTACACCTTC. Its protein product is CASSQRDRGQRGYGYTF. V and J are TRBV3-1 and TRBJ1-2, with 12 bases matching TRBD1. CDR3 length: 17 residues. Germline CDR1 is LGHDT and CDR2 is YNNKEL (reference sequence). V shed 3 bases and J 4 bases; nucleotides not matched to a gene: 9. The full variable domain, completed using reference TRBV3-1 and TRBJ1-2, is DTAVSQTPKYLVTQMGNDKSIKCEQNLGHDTMYWYKQDSKKFLKIMFSYNNKELIINETVPNRFSPKSPDKAHLNLHINSLELGDSAVYFCASSQRDRGQRGYGYTFGSGTRLTVV.

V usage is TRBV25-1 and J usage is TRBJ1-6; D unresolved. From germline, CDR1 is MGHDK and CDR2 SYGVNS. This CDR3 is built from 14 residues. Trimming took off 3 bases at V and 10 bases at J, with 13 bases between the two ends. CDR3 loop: CASSEWNSLSPLHF. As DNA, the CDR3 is TGTGCCAGCAGTGAGTGGAACAGCCTATCACCCCTCCACTTT.

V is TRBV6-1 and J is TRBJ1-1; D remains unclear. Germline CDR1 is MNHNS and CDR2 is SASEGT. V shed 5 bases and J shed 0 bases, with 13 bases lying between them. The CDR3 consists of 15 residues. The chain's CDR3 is CASSPDPWMNTEAFF. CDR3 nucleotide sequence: TGTGCCAGCAGTCCCGACCCGTGGATGAACACTGAAGCTTTCTTT.

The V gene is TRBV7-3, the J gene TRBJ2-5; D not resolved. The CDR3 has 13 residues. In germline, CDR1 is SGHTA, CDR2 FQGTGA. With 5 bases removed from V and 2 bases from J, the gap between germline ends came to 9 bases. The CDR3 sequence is CASSPSPQETQYF. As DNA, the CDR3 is TGTGCCAGCAGCCCCAGTCCTCAAGAGACCCAGTACTTC.

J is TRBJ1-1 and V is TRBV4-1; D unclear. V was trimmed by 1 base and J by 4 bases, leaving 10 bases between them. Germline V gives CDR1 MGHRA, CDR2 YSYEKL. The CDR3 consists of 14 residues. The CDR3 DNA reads TGCGCCAGCAGCCAAGTTGCAGAGATCACTGAAGCTTTCTTT. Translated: CASSQVAEITEAFF.

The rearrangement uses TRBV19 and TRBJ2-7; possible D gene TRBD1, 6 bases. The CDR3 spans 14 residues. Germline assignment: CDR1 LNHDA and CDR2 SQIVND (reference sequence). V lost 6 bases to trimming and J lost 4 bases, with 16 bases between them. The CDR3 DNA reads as TGTGCCAGTAGCCGACAGGTCTTCAGGTACGAGCAGTACTTC. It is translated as CASSRQVFRYEQYF.